The 8 T cell receptor beta chains presented below share a single source sample, sequenced in a study of T cell repertoires in cytomegalovirus infection. Antigens of these TCRs are unknown. TCRdb processed the reads anew with MiXCR; each CDR3 protein has one entry. The sample contains about 570,000 distinct CDR3 sequences, around 40% of which appear only once. The specimen was cultured PBMCs, collected from culture after CMV antigen stimulation. These receptors were obtained from a human donor in good health (CMV status not recorded). Some clones in this sample may be carry-over from other donors' samples.

Concerning this clonotype: Possible read error: a much larger clone is one base away. The chain recombines TRBV7-2 with TRBJ2-2; D perhaps matches TRBD1 (6 bases). The CDR3 is 16 residues long. Germline V gene data show CDR1 as SGHTA and CDR2 as FQGNSA. Between the trimmed V and J ends, which lost 5 bases and 6 bases, there was a span of 19 bases. The CDR3 bases are TGTGCCAGCAGCCCCCAGAGGGGGAGTTCAGCCGGGGAGCTGTTTTTT. Translation: CASSPQRGSSAGELFF. The variable domain in full, with the rest retrieved from reference TRBV7-2 and TRBJ2-2, is GAGVSQSPSNKVTEKGKDVELRCDPISGHTALYWYRQSLGQGLEFLIYFQGNSAPDKSGLPSDRFSAERTGGSVSTLTIQRTQQEDSAVYLCASSPQRGSSAGELFFGEGSRLTVL.

The chain has TRBV15 and TRBJ2-5; a possible D gene is TRBD2 (6 bases). The CDR3 totals 16 residues. Trimming shortened V by 0 bases and J by 2 bases, and 13 bases separated the two germline ends. Germline lookup yields CDR1 LNHNV and CDR2 YYDKDF (reference sequence). The CDR3 sequence: CATSREKEGLQETQYF. Written as DNA, the CDR3 is TGTGCCACCAGCAGAGAAAAGGAGGGGCTTCAAGAGACCCAGTACTTC.

In DNA, the CDR3 is TGTGCCAGCAGCGCGTACAGGGTATACACAGATACGCAGTATTTT. This translates into CASSAYRVYTDTQYF. The chain recombines TRBV5-5 with TRBJ2-3; possibly TRBD1 for D (6 bases). Trimming removed 4 bases from V and 2 bases from J, with 14 bases in between. Per the germline V gene, CDR1 is SGHKS and CDR2 is YYEKEE (reference sequence). The CDR3 has 15 residues.

The rearrangement joins TRBV7-7 to TRBJ2-2, with no clear D. Deletions cut 3 bases from V and 3 bases from J, with 5 bases between. The CDR3 has 13 amino acids. The germline gives CDR1 SSHAT, CDR2 FNYEAQ (reference sequence). The CDR3 DNA reads TGTGCCAGCAGCTTGACTTACACCGGGGAGCTGTTTTTT. It encodes CASSLTYTGELFF.

This chain connects TRBV12-3 or TRBV12-4 to TRBJ2-3; 12 bases align to TRBD2. The CDR3 consists of 17 residues. The J segment lost 6 bases and the V segment lost 5 bases, leaving 12 bases of the junction unmatched. This CDR3 reads CASSRPGLAGKGDTQYF. The CDR3 DNA sequence: TGTGCCAGCAGTCGGCCTGGACTAGCGGGGAAGGGGGATACGCAGTATTTT.

The chain links TRBV6-5 to TRBJ1-4; D is perhaps TRBD1 (5 bases). The V end lost 5 bases, the J end lost 14 bases, and 15 bases lay between the germline ends. Germline V gene lookup returns CDR1 MNHEY and CDR2 SVGAGI. The CDR3 is 12 amino acids. The CDR3 region is CASSPSGTRLFF. DNA for the CDR3: TGTGCCAGCAGTCCCTCAGGGACCCGGCTGTTTTTT.

This clonotype was detected a few times. V gene TRBV7-2 combines with J gene TRBJ1-1; TRBD1 matches at 8 bases. CDR3 length: 13 amino acids. V lost 4 bases, J lost 6 bases, and 4 bases stayed unmatched. Germline loops: CDR1 SGHTA, CDR2 FQGNSA. The CDR3 is CASSWRTGPEAFF. CDR3 bases: TGTGCCAGCAGCTGGAGGACAGGGCCTGAAGCTTTCTTT.

This chain joins TRBV19 and TRBJ1-6; D is ambiguous. Between the trimmed V and J ends, which lost 0 bases and 10 bases, there was a span of 16 bases. The CDR3 is made up of 16 amino acids. CDR1 LNHDA and CDR2 SQIVND come from the germline V gene (reference sequence). This CDR3 reads CASSIDRWEEESPLHF. In DNA form, the CDR3 reads TGTGCCAGTAGTATAGATCGATGGGAGGAGGAATCACCCCTCCACTTT.